Below are 22 T cell receptor beta chains sequenced from a single sample in a study of blood T cell repertoires in COVID-19 (dated by TCRdb to about 2020). The method was the immunoSEQ multiplex PCR assay. Not all clones reach the TCRdb copy of this immuneACCESS table, which keeps in-frame sequences only. Checked studies attribute under half of the gap to unresolved V genes and leave the rest unexplained. This sample has about 64,000 clones in its table, and around four fifths of those were observed once. The ten largest clones represent roughly 12% of the sample. Input material: peripheral blood. The receptors originated from a man at least 80 years old with acute or convalescent COVID-19.

The chain carries TRBV6-1 and TRBJ1-1; 7 bases map to TRBD1. Looked up from germline, CDR1 is MNHNS and CDR2 is SASEGT. The V segment lost 3 bases and the J segment 1 base; nucleotides outside the gene matches: 2. The CDR3 is 14 amino acids. The CDR3 sequence is CASSDRQGNTEAFF. The CDR3 DNA reads TGTGCCAGCAGTGATCGACAGGGGAACACTGAAGCTTTCTTT.

The rearrangement joins TRBV24-1 to TRBJ1-2, with D unresolved. Germline loops: CDR1 KGHDR, CDR2 SFDVKD. The CDR3 length is 15 residues. V gave up 2 bases and J gave up 2 bases, with 11 bases separating them. This chain's CDR3 is CATSDSGLLNYGYTF. The DNA for the CDR3 is TGTGCCACCAGTGATTCAGGACTTTTAAACTATGGCTACACCTTC.

This rearrangement joins TRBV28 to TRBJ2-1; possible D gene TRBD2, 5 bases. The CDR3 has 12 residues. The V gene's germline CDR1 is MDHEN and CDR2 SYDVKM. V lost 5 bases and J lost 4, with 6 bases in between. The CDR3 sequence is CASSGLYNEQFF. Here the CDR3 DNA reads TGTGCCAGCAGTGGACTTTACAATGAGCAGTTCTTC.

This chain uses TRBV5-1 with TRBJ1-1, with D possibly TRBD1 on 5 matching bases. The germline CDR1 and CDR2 sequences are SGHRS and YFSETQ. V was trimmed by 4 bases and J by 0 bases, leaving 10 bases between them. The CDR3 sequence is 14 residues long. In DNA form, the CDR3 reads TGCGCCAGCAGCGAGACAGTCATGAACACTGAAGCTTTCTTT. This codes for CASSETVMNTEAFF.

This clone was seen a single time. One junction end does not reproduce the germline sequence, and a read error may be involved. The chain recombines TRBV27 with TRBJ2-7; the D gene is possibly TRBD1 (5 bases). From germline, CDR1 is MNHEY and CDR2 SMNVEV (reference sequence). The CDR3 is 13 amino acids. Here the CDR3 DNA reads TGTGCCAGCAGTTGGCAGGGCTCCCACGAGCAGTACTTC. Translating it yields CASSWQGSHEQYF.

In regard to this clone: The same CDR3 also results from other DNA sequences found in this sample. The chain carries TRBV11-3 and TRBJ1-1; D is unclear. Germline CDR1 SGHNT, CDR2 YENEEA. V lost 3 bases to trimming and J lost 7 bases, with 6 bases between them. The CDR3 runs 11 residues. The CDR3 DNA sequence: TGTGCCAGCAGCTTTCGGGGTGAAGCTTTCTTT. Translation: CASSFRGEAFF.

A remark on this clone: Additional DNA sequences in this sample encode the identical CDR3. V usage is TRBV18 and J usage is TRBJ1-1, with 7 bases matching TRBD1. This CDR3 contains 13 residues. In germline, CDR1 is KGHSH, CDR2 LQKENI. Trimming cost V 5 bases and J 1 base; bases outside gene matches: 1. DNA of the CDR3: TGTGCCAGCTCATCAGGGGGGAACACTGAAGCTTTCTTT. This sequence encodes CASSSGGNTEAFF.

This clone was seen a few times. Germline is not matched at one junction end, which may reflect a read error. V and J are TRBV2 and TRBJ1-5; TRBD1 might be the D (6 bases). Germline assignment: CDR1 SNHLY and CDR2 FYNNEI. The CDR3 covers 15 residues. The CDR3 DNA reads as TGTGCCAGCACTGAAGGACAGAGAAGCAATCAGCCCCAGCATTTT. Encoded protein: CASTEGQRSNQPQHF.

The chain is built from TRBV6-5 and TRBJ1-1; no reliable D call. Trimming cost V 6 bases and J 1 base, with 6 bases left between them. Germline V gene lookup returns CDR1 MNHEY and CDR2 SVGAGI. CDR3 size: 12 residues. CDR3 region: CASRRQNTEAFF. The CDR3 DNA follows: TGTGCCAGCAGACGACAGAACACTGAAGCTTTCTTT.

The J gene is TRBJ1-1, the V gene TRBV2, with 9 bases fitting TRBD1. The CDR3 is 13 residues long. V was clipped by 5 bases and J by 9 bases; unmatched bases: 7. The germline V gene has CDR1 SNHLY and CDR2 FYNNEI. The CDR3 DNA reads as TGTGCCAGCAGTTTCATACAGGGGGCGAAAGCTTTCTTT. The encoded protein is CASSFIQGAKAFF.

The J gene is TRBJ2-2, the V gene TRBV4-2, with 7 bases aligning to TRBD2. CDR3 length: 18 residues. Germline trimming cut 4 bases from V and 7 bases from J; bases unmatched to any gene: 18. Germline V lookup: CDR1 LGHNA, CDR2 YNFKEQ. CDR3 sequence: CASSPTVAGEGLGGELFF. In nucleotides, the CDR3 is TGTGCCAGCAGCCCCACGGTGGCGGGAGAAGGGTTAGGCGGGGAGCTGTTTTTT.

The chain carries TRBV7-8 and TRBJ1-4; D possibly corresponds to TRBD1 (6 bases). CDR3 size: 15 residues. Trimming removed 5 bases at V and 3 bases at J, with 13 bases between. Germline V gene sequence: CDR1 SGHVS, CDR2 FQNEAQ. The CDR3 region is CASSAGQSANEKLFF. Here the CDR3 DNA reads TGTGCCAGCAGCGCCGGACAGTCGGCTAATGAAAAACTGTTTTTT.

The CDR3 nucleotides read TGTGCCAGCAGCCAAATCGGGAGCACCGGGGAGCTGTTTTTT. Its protein is CASSQIGSTGELFF. The chain is built from TRBV9 and TRBJ2-2, with D possibly TRBD2 on 6 matching bases. Trimming took off 4 bases at V and 4 bases at J, with 11 bases between the two ends. The CDR3 totals 14 residues. Looked up from germline, CDR1 is SGDLS and CDR2 is YYNGEE.

This clone appeared a few times. V is TRBV12-5 and J is TRBJ1-4; TRBD1 matches at 8 bases. J lost 4 bases, V lost 6 bases, and 7 bases had no gene match. The germline gives CDR1 LGHNT, CDR2 FRNRAP. The CDR3 contains 15 residues. CDR3 nucleotides: TGTGCTAGTGGGCACGGGACAGGTTATAATGAAAAACTGTTTTTT. Its protein is CASGHGTGYNEKLFF.

The rearrangement links TRBV4-2 to TRBJ1-4; 7 bases match TRBD1. CDR3 length: 16 residues. Looked up from germline, CDR1 is LGHNA and CDR2 is YNFKEQ. The V and J ends lost 4 bases and 0 bases, in that order; junction bases with no gene match: 5. The CDR3 loop is CASSRGTASTNEKLFF. DNA for the CDR3: TGTGCCAGCAGCCGAGGGACAGCCTCAACTAATGAAAAACTGTTTTTT.

V and J are TRBV28 and TRBJ2-7; D might be TRBD1 (6 bases). The CDR3 spans 15 residues. With 1 base removed from V and 0 bases from J, the gap between germline ends came to 10 bases. CDR1 MDHEN and CDR2 SYDVKM come from the germline V gene. This CDR3 is CASSLYRASSYEQYF. CDR3 sequence (DNA): TGTGCCAGCAGTTTATACAGGGCCAGCTCCTACGAGCAGTACTTC.

The chain uses TRBV7-9 and TRBJ2-7; tentatively, D is TRBD2 (5 bases). Germline values: CDR1 SEHNR, CDR2 FQNEAQ (reference sequence). Trimming removed 7 bases from V and 4 bases from J, with 8 bases in between. The length of the CDR3 is 11 residues. This CDR3 reads CASTAGYEQYF. CDR3 bases: TGTGCCAGCACGGCGGGTTACGAGCAGTACTTC.

This CDR3 reads CAWSVPLAGSSYEQYF. DNA of the CDR3: TGTGCCTGGAGTGTACCACTCGCGGGGAGCTCCTACGAGCAGTACTTC. The chain recombines TRBV30 with TRBJ2-7; maybe TRBD2 (6 bases). The CDR3 is 16 amino acids. The V and J ends lost 0 bases and 0 bases respectively, with 15 bases between them. Germline V lookup: CDR1 GTSNPN, CDR2 SVGIG (reference sequence).

This chain links TRBV7-9 with TRBJ2-7; no reliable D call. In germline, CDR1 is SEHNR, CDR2 FQNEAQ (reference sequence). This CDR3 has 12 residues. V was pared by 1 base and J by 6 bases, with 7 bases between. This CDR3 is CASSLDYSEQYF. The CDR3 DNA sequence: TGTGCCAGCAGCTTAGATTATTCCGAGCAGTACTTC.

The chain employs TRBV7-8 and TRBJ1-1, with unresolved D. This CDR3 has 13 residues. Per the germline V gene, CDR1 is SGHVS and CDR2 is FQNEAQ. Between the trimmed V and J ends, which lost 2 bases and 0 bases, there was a span of 4 bases. The CDR3 nucleotides are TGTGCCAGCAGCTTACCGGTGAACACTGAAGCTTTCTTT. Translating gives CASSLPVNTEAFF.

This clone was found many times. The DNA of the CDR3 is TGTGCCAGCAGCCGTGGACAGGGGTGGGAGCAGTACTTC. Amino acid sequence: CASSRGQGWEQYF. This chain uses TRBV14 with TRBJ2-7, with 9 bases identical to TRBD1. Germline lookup yields CDR1 SGHDN and CDR2 FVKESK. Losses at the gene ends were 4 bases for V and 7 bases for J; bases not matched to a gene: 5. The CDR3 sequence is 13 residues long.

The chain links TRBV2 to TRBJ2-1, with unresolved D. In germline, CDR1 is SNHLY, CDR2 FYNNEI. This CDR3 is built from 16 residues. V was pared by 4 bases and J by 4 bases, with 17 bases between. The CDR3: CASSGALSPQYNEQFF. CDR3 bases: TGTGCCAGCAGTGGGGCCCTATCCCCTCAATACAATGAGCAGTTCTTC.